This T cell receptor (beta chain) was found in a study of blood T cell repertoires in COVID-19. Study-level background: Sites in the United States, Italy and Spain provided acute and convalescent COVID-19 samples. In each case, the material was cDNA or gDNA derived from T cells, B-cell-depleted T cells, or PBMCs.

In the authors' methods: Amplification from reference gene primers served as the basis for estimated nucleated cell counts. TCRdb keeps only in-frame clones here, not all; method: immunoSEQ multiplex PCR. V and J calls and clone size follow that table, whereas D and trimming were derived from the DNA. The table shows fewer than 150,000 clones, with about 87% occurring only once. The CDR3 is made up of 19 amino acids. V lost 1 base and J lost 5; bases outside the gene matches: 16. Looked up from germline, CDR1 is SGHRS and CDR2 is YFSETQ. Sequenced material: peripheral blood. The rearrangement links TRBV5-1 to TRBJ2-2; 8 bases match TRBD2. The origin of this receptor is a woman aged 40 to 49 with acute or convalescent COVID-19. CDR3 protein: CASSLMGLPAGVETGELFF. CDR3 coding DNA: TGCGCCAGCAGCTTGATGGGACTACCAGCGGGAGTAGAAACCGGGGAGCTGTTTTTT.